Below are 16 T cell receptor beta chains sequenced from a single sample in a study of T cell responses to AZD1222 COVID-19 vaccine. The repertoire was sequenced with immunoSEQ multiplex PCR; TCRdb's copy has only in-frame clones and lacks some. The top ten clones hold approximately 2.5% of a sample with over 150,000 clones, about nine tenths of them seen once. The sequences come from peripheral blood, collected on day 0 of AZD1222 vaccination. These TCRs come from an adult in good health.

The J gene is TRBJ2-7, the V gene TRBV7-9; D unclear. Trimming left V 1 base short and J 2 bases short, with 12 bases between. CDR1 SEHNR and CDR2 FQNEAQ come from the germline V gene (reference sequence). The CDR3 covers 15 residues. For the CDR3, the DNA is TGTGCCAGCAGCTTAGGCCCCCCCCGGGCCTACGAGCAGTACTTC. Amino acids: CASSLGPPRAYEQYF.

The rearrangement uses TRBV18 and TRBJ1-1; TRBD1 is a possible D gene (6 bases). This CDR3 has 14 amino acids. Germline V gives CDR1 KGHSH, CDR2 LQKENI. V was clipped by 6 bases and J by 4 bases, with 15 bases between them. The CDR3 DNA reads TGTGCCAGCTCCCCCGTTGGAGGGGGCACTGAAGCTTTCTTT. Encoded protein: CASSPVGGGTEAFF. The full variable domain, rest sourced from reference TRBV18 and TRBJ1-1, is NAGVMQNPRHLVRRRGQEARLRCSPMKGHSHVYWYRQLPEEGLKFMVYLQKENIIDESGMPKERFSAEFPKEGPSILRIQQVVRGDSAAYFCASSPVGGGTEAFFGQGTRLTVV.

The gene calls are TRBV10-3 and TRBJ1-2, with D perhaps matching TRBD1 (5 bases). Germline loops: CDR1 ENHRY, CDR2 SYGVKD. The V gene lost 2 bases and the J gene lost 3 bases, with 13 bases spanning the gap. There are 15 residues in the CDR3. The CDR3 is CAISEPPGRHYGYTF. CDR3 bases: TGTGCCATCAGTGAGCCTCCGGGACGGCACTATGGCTACACCTTC.

The chain uses TRBV9 and TRBJ1-6; possibly TRBD1 for D (6 bases). Germline CDR1 is SGDLS and CDR2 is YYNGEE. CDR3 length equals 16 residues. With 4 bases removed from V and 7 bases from J, the gap between germline ends came to 18 bases. The CDR3 loop is CASSTGLRGANSPLHF. In DNA, the CDR3 is TGTGCCAGCAGCACGGGACTCCGGGGGGCCAATTCACCCCTCCACTTT.

V gene TRBV18 combines with J gene TRBJ1-3; TRBD1 matches at 7 bases. The V gene's germline CDR1 is KGHSH and CDR2 LQKENI. V shed 5 bases, J shed 0 bases, and the junction held 7 bases outside the gene matches. The CDR3 is made up of 16 amino acids. In nucleotides, the CDR3 is TGTGCCAGCTCAGAGCGACAGGGATTCTCTGGAAACACCATATATTTT. Protein: CASSERQGFSGNTIYF. The complete variable domain, with remaining parts taken from reference TRBV18 and TRBJ1-3, reads NAGVMQNPRHLVRRRGQEARLRCSPMKGHSHVYWYRQLPEEGLKFMVYLQKENIIDESGMPKERFSAEFPKEGPSILRIQQVVRGDSAAYFCASSERQGFSGNTIYFGEGSWLTVV.

This chain joins TRBV11-2 and TRBJ2-2; D is perhaps TRBD1 (6 bases). Germline V gene sequence: CDR1 SGHAT, CDR2 FQNNGV. V lost 3 bases, J lost 5 bases, and 7 bases lay in between. There are 13 residues in the CDR3. Here the CDR3 DNA reads TGTGCCAGCAGCTTCCAGGGGACCGGGGAGCTGTTTTTT. It yields the protein CASSFQGTGELFF.

The chain employs TRBV4-1 and TRBJ1-5; D unresolved. The CDR3 consists of 13 residues. V was clipped by 4 bases and J by 11 bases, with 15 bases between them. Germline CDR1 is MGHRA and CDR2 is YSYEKL. The CDR3 DNA follows: TGCGCCAGCAGCCGGGAACCGGGTCGGGCCCAGCATTTT. This sequence encodes CASSREPGRAQHF.

The V and J genes are TRBV3-1 (or the pseudogene TRBV3-2) and TRBJ1-1; TRBD1 might be the D (5 bases). The germline V gene has CDR1 LGHDT and CDR2 YNNKEL (reference sequence). This CDR3 comprises 14 residues. V gave up 4 bases and J gave up 2 bases, with 11 bases separating them. The CDR3 loop is CASSPTRGNTEAFF. CDR3 coding DNA: TGTGCCAGCAGCCCCACAAGGGGAAACACTGAAGCTTTCTTT.

The J gene is TRBJ1-6, the V gene TRBV29-1; 8 nucleotides match TRBD1. The CDR3 is made up of 13 amino acids. Germline CDR1 reads SQVTM; CDR2 reads ANQGSEA. V gave up 3 bases and J gave up 9 bases; unmatched junction bases: 4. The CDR3 loop is CSVDGDRGSPLHF. The CDR3 nucleotides are TGCAGCGTTGATGGCGACAGGGGTTCACCCCTCCACTTT.

J is TRBJ2-7 and V is TRBV21-1; the table assigns TRBD1, which was not confirmed against the DNA. TRBV21-1 is listed as a pseudogene. This CDR3 has 19 residues. DNA of the CDR3: TGTGCCAGCAGCACCATCGCGTTGAGCAGGGTCTCTAGCTCCTACGAGCAGTACTTC. It translates to CASSTIALSRVSSSYEQYF.

The J gene is TRBJ1-5, the V gene TRBV7-9; 7 nucleotides match TRBD1. Germline V gives CDR1 SEHNR, CDR2 FQNEAQ (reference sequence). The J segment lost 7 bases and the V segment lost 6 bases, leaving 6 bases of the junction unmatched. The CDR3 consists of 13 residues. The CDR3 reads CASSQTGKQPQHF. The CDR3 region has the DNA TGTGCCAGCAGTCAGACAGGGAAGCAGCCCCAGCATTTT.

This clone was detected only once. The rearrangement links TRBV12-3 or TRBV12-4 to TRBJ2-7; D unresolved. Trimming removed 5 bases at V and 3 bases at J, with 5 bases between. This CDR3 comprises 11 residues. The CDR3 nucleotides are TGTGCCAGCAGTGTGGGCTACGAGCAGTACTTC. This translates into CASSVGYEQYF.

This chain connects TRBV27 to TRBJ1-3, with D unresolved. CDR1 is MNHEY and CDR2 is SMNVEV in the germline V gene (reference sequence). Trimming took off 0 bases at V and 0 bases at J, with 6 bases between the two ends. The CDR3 runs to 15 residues. The CDR3: CASSLSGYSGNTIYF. CDR3 DNA sequence: TGTGCCAGCAGTTTATCGGGATACTCTGGAAACACCATATATTTT.

This chain connects TRBV4-1 to TRBJ2-7, with TRBD2 matching 8 bases. The CDR3 loop spans 14 amino acids. The V segment lost 5 bases and the J segment 5 bases; nucleotides outside the gene matches: 8. The germline gives CDR1 MGHRA, CDR2 YSYEKL. CDR3 nucleotide sequence: TGCGCCAGCAGCGCGAAGCGGGGGCCGAACGAGCAGTACTTC. Translating it yields CASSAKRGPNEQYF.

This rearrangement joins TRBV21-1 to TRBJ1-5. TRBV21-1 is tagged as a pseudogene. The CDR3 length is 16 residues. The CDR3 DNA reads TGTGCCAGCAGCAGTCGGCCTAGCTGGGTGGATCAGCCCCAGCATTTT. Its protein product is CASSSRPSWVDQPQHF.

The chain employs TRBV9 and TRBJ2-3; a possible D gene is TRBD2 (6 bases). Deletions cut 3 bases from V and 2 bases from J, with 16 bases between. The CDR3 extends over 16 amino acids. From germline, CDR1 is SGDLS and CDR2 YYNGEE. The CDR3 DNA follows: TGTGCCAGCAGCGCCCTGATTAGCGGATTCACAGATACGCAGTATTTT. It yields the protein CASSALISGFTDTQYF.